This T cell receptor (beta chain) is from a study of beta chain features in type 1 diabetes. Study-wide findings and caveats: Within each of all four CD4+ subsets, Type 1 diabetes patients had TCRB CDR3s that were moderately but significantly shorter.

All of the isolated RNA was reverse transcribed, so expressed TCRB transcripts were sequenced. Repertoires were generated with immunoSEQ multiplex PCR, while TCRdb's copy carries only in-frame clones and drops some. Found here are roughly 610,000 clones, around 16% of them singletons; the top ten hold around 0.1%. About this clone: Its antigen is still unknown.

Sequencing was done on a sample of naive CD4+ T cells from blood. The TCR comes from a man aged 18 to 29 in good health.

CDR3 in DNA: TGTGCCAGCAGTTTACTGGCAGGGCAGTTCTTC. Protein sequence: CASSLLAGQFF. The chain links TRBV28 to TRBJ2-1; D not resolved. Germline V gene lookup returns CDR1 MDHEN and CDR2 SYDVKM. Trimming left V 2 bases short and J 12 bases short, with 8 bases between. There are 11 residues in the CDR3.